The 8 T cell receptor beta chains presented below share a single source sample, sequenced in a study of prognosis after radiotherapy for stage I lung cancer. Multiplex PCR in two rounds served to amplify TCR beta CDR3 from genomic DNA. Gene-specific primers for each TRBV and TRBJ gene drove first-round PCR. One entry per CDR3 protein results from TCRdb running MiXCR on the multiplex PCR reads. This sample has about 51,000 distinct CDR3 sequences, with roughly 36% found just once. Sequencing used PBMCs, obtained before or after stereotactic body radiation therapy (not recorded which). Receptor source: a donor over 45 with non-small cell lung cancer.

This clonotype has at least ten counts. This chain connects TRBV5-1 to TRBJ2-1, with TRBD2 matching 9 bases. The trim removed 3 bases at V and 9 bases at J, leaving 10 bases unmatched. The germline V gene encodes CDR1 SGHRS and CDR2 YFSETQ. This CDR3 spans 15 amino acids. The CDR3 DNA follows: TGCGCCAGCAGCTATACTAGCGGGCTAGTGAGTGAGCAGTTCTTC. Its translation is CASSYTSGLVSEQFF.

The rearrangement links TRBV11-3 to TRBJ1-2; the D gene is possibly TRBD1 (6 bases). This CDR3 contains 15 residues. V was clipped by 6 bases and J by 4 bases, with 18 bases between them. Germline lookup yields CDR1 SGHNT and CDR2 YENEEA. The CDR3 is CASRFGGGSSYGYTF. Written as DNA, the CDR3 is TGTGCCAGCAGGTTTGGGGGGGGCTCGAGCTATGGCTACACCTTC.

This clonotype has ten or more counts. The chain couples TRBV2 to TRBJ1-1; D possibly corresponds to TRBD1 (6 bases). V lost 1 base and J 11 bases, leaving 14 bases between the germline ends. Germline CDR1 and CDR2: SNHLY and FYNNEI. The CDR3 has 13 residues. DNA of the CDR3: TGTGCCAGCAGTGAAGTGGAGAGCACAGGGGCTTTCTTT. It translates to CASSEVESTGAFF.

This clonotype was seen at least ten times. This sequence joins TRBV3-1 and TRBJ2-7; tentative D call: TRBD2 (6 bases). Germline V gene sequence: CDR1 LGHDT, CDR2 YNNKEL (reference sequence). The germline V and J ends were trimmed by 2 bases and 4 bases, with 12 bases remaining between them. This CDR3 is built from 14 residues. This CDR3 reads CASSQLGGSYEQYF. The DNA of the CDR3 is TGTGCCAGCAGCCAATTGGGGGGTAGTTACGAGCAGTACTTC.

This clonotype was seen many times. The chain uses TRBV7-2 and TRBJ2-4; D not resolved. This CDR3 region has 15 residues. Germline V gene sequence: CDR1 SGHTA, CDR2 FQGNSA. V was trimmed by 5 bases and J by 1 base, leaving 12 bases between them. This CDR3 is CASSPRLRAKNIQYF. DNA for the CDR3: TGTGCCAGCAGCCCTAGACTTCGCGCCAAAAACATTCAGTACTTC.

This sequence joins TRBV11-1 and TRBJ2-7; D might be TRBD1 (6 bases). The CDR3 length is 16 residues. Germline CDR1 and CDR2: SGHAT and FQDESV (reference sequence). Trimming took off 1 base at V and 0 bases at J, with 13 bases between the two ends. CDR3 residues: CASSLGLQGVSYEQYF. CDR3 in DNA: TGTGCCAGCAGCTTAGGCCTACAGGGAGTCTCCTACGAGCAGTACTTC.

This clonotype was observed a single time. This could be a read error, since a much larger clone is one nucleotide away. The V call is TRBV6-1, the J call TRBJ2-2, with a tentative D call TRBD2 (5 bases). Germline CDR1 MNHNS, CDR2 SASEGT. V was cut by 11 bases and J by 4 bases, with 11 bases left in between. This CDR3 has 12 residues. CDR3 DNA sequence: TGTGCCGGGGTACGGGGCACCGGGGAGCTGTTTTTT. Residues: CAGVRGTGELFF.

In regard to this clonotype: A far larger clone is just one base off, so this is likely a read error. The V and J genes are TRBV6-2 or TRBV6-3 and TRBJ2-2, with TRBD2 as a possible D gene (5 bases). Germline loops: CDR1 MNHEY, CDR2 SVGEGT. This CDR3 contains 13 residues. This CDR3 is CASGTRVTGELLF. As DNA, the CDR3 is TGTGCCAGCGGCACTAGGGTCACCGGGGAGCTGCTTTTT.